What follows is one TCR beta chain and its context. Its antigen remains undetermined. No base qualities exist here, and no much larger clone lies one base off it. The sample is drawn from a study of blood T cells in healthy people across ages (dated by TCRdb to the mid-2010s). Turning to the overall study: In model experiments, template switching captured about one uniquely barcoded TCR beta cDNA molecule for every two T cells. To track age-related changes in TCR beta repertoire diversity, the study relied on deep sequencing normalized with unique cDNA molecular identifiers. Donors were grouped into four age groups: young (average about 15 years), middle-aged (roughly 38), aged (62) and long-lived (around 82). To avoid experimental bias, donors of different ages were randomly spread across the sequencing lanes. Two additional independent replicas of 1 million unique cDNA reads from the same blood draw were analyzed for two donors (one aged 18 to 30 and one aged 80 or older).

Results and caveats for the whole study, not just this receptor: Observed TCR beta diversity correlated strongly with the percentage of naive T cells measured by flow cytometry. Compared with the aged group, the long-lived group had more naive CD4+ T cells, fewer expanded clones and increased TCR diversity, a pattern suggesting age selection. Observed TCR beta diversity per million T cells fell roughly linearly with age, and a significant reduction was already apparent by age roughly 40. Estimates of total diversity based on one million sequenced T cells were regarded as lower bounds and as underestimates. The CMV infection status of donors was not known, potentially confounding age-related changes in expanded clonotypes. Since profiling was done on bulk unsorted PBMCs, naive and antigen-experienced compartments could not be conclusively compared.

The library came from 5' RACE. The data were produced on an Illumina HiSeq 2500. A second PCR of roughly 7 to 12 cycles was performed with a sample-barcoded 5' primer and a J-beta primer mix. Each TCR beta cDNA molecule received a unique molecular identifier from a template-switch 5' adaptor carrying 12 random nucleotides. Each sample yielded at least 3 million CDR3-containing paired-end reads. All of the RNA was converted into first-strand cDNA using the Mint cDNA synthesis kit, with a TRBC-specific oligonucleotide serving as the primer. Following uracil-DNA glycosylase treatment, all cDNA underwent a first 18-cycle PCR with the universal primers M1SS and BC2_uni_R. Regarding the original processing steps: For normalization, 1 million high-quality reads, each with a distinct molecular identifier, were randomly selected from each sample. Reads with shared molecular identifiers were discarded instead of being binned into consensus sequences. MiTCR, with a Q25 quality threshold and the strictest error-elimination algorithm, was used for CDR3 identification, clonotype clustering and error correction. A nonparametric unseen species model with Euler transformation was used to estimate lower-bound total TCR beta diversity. TCRdb reprocessing: public reads trimmed at Q25 with fastp, clones called with MiXCR, in-frame beta chains kept. Rows are unified per CDR3 protein, each entry keeping the most common DNA and genes. The V and J calls and clone size are TCRdb's, not the authors'. This sample has roughly 1.6 million distinct CDR3 sequences in its table, and about 31% of those were observed once. Roughly 12% of the sample is held by the ten biggest clonotypes.

The donors were roughly 39 Caucasian individuals from Russia, aged roughly 6 to 100 years, who were systemically healthy. About 10 milliliters of peripheral blood were collected from each donor into EDTA-treated Vacutainer tubes. Ficoll-Paque density-gradient centrifugation was used to isolate PBMCs, with at least 7 million per sample. Total RNA was extracted from PBMCs with Trizol reagent, with at least 5 micrograms obtained per sample. For every donor, flow cytometry on a PBMC aliquot measured the percentage of naive CD45RAhigh/CD27high T cells. Based on the germline V gene (reference sequence), the CDR1 and CDR2 sequences are SEHNR and FQNEAQ. The V and J ends are trimmed by 4 bases and 0 bases, leaving 21 bases between them. There are 18 amino acids in the CDR3, from cysteine to phenylalanine inclusive. Only the CDR3 portion is preserved as DNA: 54 bases, with reading frame beginning at the first base.

The sequence derives from a woman under 40 in good health. What was sequenced was blood. The rearranged segments are TRBV7-9 and TRBJ1-2; TRBD1 is possibly the D segment (6 matching bases). The sequence in DNA is TGTGCCAGCAGCTCCCAAAGGGGGAGCGGGCTTCCTAACTATGGCTACACCTTC. It is translated as CASSSQRGSGLPNYGYTF. Reference TRBV7-9 and TRBJ1-2 proteins supply the regions before and after the CDR3; the full variable domain is: DTGVSQNPRHKITKRGQNVTFRCDPISEHNRLYWYRQTLGQGPEFLTYFQNEAQLEKSRLLSDRFSAERPKGSFSTLEIQRTEQGDSAMYLCASSSQRGSGLPNYGYTFGSGTRLTVV.